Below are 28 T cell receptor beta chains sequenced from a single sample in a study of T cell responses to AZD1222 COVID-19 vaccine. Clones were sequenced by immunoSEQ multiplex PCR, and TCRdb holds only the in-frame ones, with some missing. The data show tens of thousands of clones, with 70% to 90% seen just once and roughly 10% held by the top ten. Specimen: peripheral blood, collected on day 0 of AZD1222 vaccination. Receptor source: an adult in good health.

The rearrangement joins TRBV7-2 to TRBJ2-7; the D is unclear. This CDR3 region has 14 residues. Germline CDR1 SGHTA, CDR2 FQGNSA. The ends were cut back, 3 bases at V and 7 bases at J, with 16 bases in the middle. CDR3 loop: CASSLGGPPLEQYF. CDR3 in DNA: TGTGCCAGCAGCTTGGGCGGACCCCCCTTGGAGCAGTACTTC.

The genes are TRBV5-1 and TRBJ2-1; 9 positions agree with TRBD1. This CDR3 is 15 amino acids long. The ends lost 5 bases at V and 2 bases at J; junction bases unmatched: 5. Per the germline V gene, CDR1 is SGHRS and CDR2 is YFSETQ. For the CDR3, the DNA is TGCGCCAGCAGTCTGACAGGGGGAGCCTACAATGAGCAGTTCTTC. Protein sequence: CASSLTGGAYNEQFF. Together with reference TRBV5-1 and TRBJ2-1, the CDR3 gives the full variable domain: KAGVTQTPRYLIKTRGQQVTLSCSPISGHRSVSWYQQTPGQGLQFLFEYFSETQRNKGNFPGRFSGRQFSNSRSEMNVSTLELGDSALYLCASSLTGGAYNEQFFGPGTRLTVL.

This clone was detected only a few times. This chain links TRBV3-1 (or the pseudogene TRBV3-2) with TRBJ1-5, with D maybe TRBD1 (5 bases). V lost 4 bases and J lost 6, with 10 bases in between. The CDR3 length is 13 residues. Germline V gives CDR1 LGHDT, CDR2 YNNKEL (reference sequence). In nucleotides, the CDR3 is TGTGCCAGCAGCCGGGGGATACGTCAGCCCCAGCATTTT. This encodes CASSRGIRQPQHF.

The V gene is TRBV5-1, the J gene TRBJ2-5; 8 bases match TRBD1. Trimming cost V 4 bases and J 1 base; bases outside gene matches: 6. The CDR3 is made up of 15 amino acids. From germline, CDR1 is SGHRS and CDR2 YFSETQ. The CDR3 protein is CASSGTGGSQETQYF. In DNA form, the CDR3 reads TGCGCCAGCAGCGGGACAGGCGGATCCCAAGAGACCCAGTACTTC.

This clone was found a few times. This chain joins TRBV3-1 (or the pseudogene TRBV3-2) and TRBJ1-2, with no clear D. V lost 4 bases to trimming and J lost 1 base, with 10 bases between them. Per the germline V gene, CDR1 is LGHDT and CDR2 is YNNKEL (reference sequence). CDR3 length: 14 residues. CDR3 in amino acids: CASSPWSDNYGYTF. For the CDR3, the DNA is TGTGCCAGCAGCCCTTGGAGCGATAACTATGGCTACACCTTC.

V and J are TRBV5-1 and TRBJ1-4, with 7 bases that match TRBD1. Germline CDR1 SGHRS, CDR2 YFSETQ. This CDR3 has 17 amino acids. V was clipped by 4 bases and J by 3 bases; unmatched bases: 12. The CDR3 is CASSPAGGASANEKLFF. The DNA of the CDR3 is TGCGCCAGCAGCCCGGCAGGGGGGGCCTCGGCTAATGAAAAACTGTTTTTT.

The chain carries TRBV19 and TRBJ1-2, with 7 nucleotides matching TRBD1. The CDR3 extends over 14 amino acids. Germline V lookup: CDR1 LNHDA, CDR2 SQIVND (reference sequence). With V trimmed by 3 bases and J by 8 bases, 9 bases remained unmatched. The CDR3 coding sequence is TGTGCCAGTAGTATCAAGGGGGCCGCCGTCGGCTACACCTTC. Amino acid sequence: CASSIKGAAVGYTF.

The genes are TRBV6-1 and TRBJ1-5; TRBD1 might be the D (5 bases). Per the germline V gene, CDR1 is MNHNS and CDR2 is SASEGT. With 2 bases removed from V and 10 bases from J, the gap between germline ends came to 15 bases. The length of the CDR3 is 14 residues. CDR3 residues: CASSETSTGLPQHF. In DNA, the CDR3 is TGTGCCAGCAGTGAAACATCAACGGGACTTCCCCAGCATTTT.

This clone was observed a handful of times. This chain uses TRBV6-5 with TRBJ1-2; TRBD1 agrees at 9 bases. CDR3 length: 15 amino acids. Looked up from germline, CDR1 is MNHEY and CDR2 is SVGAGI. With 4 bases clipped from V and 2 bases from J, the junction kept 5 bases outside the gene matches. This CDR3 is CASSSYRGLNYGYTF. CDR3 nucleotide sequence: TGTGCCAGCAGTTCATACAGGGGGCTGAACTATGGCTACACCTTC.

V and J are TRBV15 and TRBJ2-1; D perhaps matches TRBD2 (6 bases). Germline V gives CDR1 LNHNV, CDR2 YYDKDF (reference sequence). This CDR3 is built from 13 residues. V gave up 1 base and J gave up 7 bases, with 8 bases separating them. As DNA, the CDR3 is TGTGCCACCAGCAGAGTGACTAGAAATGAGCAGTTCTTC. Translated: CATSRVTRNEQFF.

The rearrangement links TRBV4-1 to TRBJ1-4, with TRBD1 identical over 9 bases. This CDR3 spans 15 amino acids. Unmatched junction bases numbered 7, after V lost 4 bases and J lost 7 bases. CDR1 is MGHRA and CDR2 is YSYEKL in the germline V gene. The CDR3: CASSRSDRGIEKLFF. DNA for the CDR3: TGCGCCAGCAGCCGGTCCGACAGGGGGATTGAAAAACTGTTTTTT.

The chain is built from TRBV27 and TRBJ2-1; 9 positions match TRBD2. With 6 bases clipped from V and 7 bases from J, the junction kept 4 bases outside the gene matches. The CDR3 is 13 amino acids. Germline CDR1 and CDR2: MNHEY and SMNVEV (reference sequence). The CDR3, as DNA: TGTGCCAGCAGGGCTAGCGGGAAAAATGAGCAGTTCTTC. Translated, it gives CASRASGKNEQFF.

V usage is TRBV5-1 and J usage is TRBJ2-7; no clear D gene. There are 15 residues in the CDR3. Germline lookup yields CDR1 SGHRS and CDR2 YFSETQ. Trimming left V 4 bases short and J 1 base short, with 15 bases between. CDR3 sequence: CASSTSSTLSYEQYF. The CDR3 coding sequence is TGCGCCAGCAGCACCTCCTCGACCCTTTCCTACGAGCAGTACTTC.

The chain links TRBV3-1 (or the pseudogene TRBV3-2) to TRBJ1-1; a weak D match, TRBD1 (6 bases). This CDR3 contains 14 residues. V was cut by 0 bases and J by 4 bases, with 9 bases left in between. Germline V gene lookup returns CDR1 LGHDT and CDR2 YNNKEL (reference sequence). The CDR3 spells CASSQDIRGTEAFF. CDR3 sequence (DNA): TGTGCCAGCAGCCAAGATATCAGGGGCACTGAAGCTTTCTTT.

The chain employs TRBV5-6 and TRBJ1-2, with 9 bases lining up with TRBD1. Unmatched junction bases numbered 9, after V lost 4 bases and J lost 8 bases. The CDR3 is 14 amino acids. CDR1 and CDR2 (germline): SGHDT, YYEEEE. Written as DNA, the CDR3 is TGTGCCAGCAGCACCCCGGGACAGGGTGACGGCTACACCTTC. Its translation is CASSTPGQGDGYTF.

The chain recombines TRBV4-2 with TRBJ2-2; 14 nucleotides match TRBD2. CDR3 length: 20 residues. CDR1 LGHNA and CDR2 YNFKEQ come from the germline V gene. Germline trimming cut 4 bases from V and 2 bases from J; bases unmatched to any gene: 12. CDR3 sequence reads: CASSRGLAGGYNINTGELFF. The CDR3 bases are TGTGCCAGCAGCCGAGGACTAGCGGGGGGCTACAACATAAACACCGGGGAGCTGTTTTTT.

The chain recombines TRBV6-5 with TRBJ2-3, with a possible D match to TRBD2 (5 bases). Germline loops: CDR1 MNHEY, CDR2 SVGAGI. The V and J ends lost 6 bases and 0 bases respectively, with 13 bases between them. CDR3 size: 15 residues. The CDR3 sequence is CASRRGSPSTDTQYF. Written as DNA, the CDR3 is TGTGCCAGCAGACGGGGTAGTCCTAGCACAGATACGCAGTATTTT.

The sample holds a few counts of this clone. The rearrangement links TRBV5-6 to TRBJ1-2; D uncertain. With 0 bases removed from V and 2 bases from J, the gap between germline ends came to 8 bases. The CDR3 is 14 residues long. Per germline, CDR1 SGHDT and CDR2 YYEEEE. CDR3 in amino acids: CASSLVGVNYGYTF. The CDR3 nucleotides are TGTGCCAGCAGCTTGGTTGGGGTGAACTATGGCTACACCTTC.

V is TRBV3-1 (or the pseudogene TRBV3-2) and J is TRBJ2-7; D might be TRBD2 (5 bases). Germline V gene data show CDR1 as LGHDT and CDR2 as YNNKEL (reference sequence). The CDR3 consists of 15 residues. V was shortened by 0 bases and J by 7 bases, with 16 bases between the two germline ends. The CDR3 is CASSQDVSSSREQYF. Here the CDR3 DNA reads TGTGCCAGCAGCCAAGATGTATCTAGCTCTCGGGAGCAGTACTTC.

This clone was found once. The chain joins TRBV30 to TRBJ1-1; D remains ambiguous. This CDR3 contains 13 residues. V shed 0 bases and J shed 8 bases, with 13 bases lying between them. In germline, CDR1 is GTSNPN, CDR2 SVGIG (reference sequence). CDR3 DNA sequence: TGTGCCTGGAGTGTATTGCGGGGAACGGAAGCTTTCTTT. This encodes CAWSVLRGTEAFF.

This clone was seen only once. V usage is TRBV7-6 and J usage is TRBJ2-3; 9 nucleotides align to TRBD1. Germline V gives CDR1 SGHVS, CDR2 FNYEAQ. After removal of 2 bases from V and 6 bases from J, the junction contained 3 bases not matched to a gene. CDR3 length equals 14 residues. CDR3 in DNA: TGTGCCAGCAGCTTAACAGGGGGCCCGGATACGCAGTATTTT. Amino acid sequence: CASSLTGGPDTQYF.

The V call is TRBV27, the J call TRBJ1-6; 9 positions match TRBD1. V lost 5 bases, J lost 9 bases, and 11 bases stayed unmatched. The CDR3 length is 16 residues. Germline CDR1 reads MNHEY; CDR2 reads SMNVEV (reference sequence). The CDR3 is CASSPAQGAVGSPLHF. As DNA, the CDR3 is TGTGCCAGCAGTCCGGCACAGGGGGCAGTGGGTTCACCCCTCCACTTT.

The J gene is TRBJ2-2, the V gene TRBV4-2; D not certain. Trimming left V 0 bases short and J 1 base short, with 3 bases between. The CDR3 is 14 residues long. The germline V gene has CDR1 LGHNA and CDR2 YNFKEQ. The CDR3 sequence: CASSQDLNTGELFF. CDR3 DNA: TGTGCCAGCAGCCAAGATCTGAACACCGGGGAGCTGTTTTTT.

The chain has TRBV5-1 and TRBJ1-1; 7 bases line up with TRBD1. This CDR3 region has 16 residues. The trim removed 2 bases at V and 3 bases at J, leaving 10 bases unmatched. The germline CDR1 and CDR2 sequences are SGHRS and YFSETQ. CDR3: CASSLGPGQLDTEAFF. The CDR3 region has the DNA TGCGCCAGCAGCTTAGGACCGGGACAGTTGGACACTGAAGCTTTCTTT.

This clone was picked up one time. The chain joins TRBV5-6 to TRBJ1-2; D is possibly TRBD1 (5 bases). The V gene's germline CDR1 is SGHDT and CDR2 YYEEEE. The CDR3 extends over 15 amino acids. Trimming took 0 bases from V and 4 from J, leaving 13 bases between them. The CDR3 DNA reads TGTGCCAGCAGCTTGGTTGGGACGGAGATCTATGGCTACACCTTC. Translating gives CASSLVGTEIYGYTF.

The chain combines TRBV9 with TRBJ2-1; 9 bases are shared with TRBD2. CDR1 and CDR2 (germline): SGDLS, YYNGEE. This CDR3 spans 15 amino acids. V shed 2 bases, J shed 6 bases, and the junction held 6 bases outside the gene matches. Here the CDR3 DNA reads TGTGCCAGCAGCGTGCGGACTAGCGATGGCAATGAGCAGTTCTTC. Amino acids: CASSVRTSDGNEQFF.

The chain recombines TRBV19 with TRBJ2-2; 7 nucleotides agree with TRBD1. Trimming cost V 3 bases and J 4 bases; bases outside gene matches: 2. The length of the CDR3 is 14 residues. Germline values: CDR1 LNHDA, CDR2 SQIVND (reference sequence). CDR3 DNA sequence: TGTGCCAGTAGTATGGACAGGTTCACCGGGGAGCTGTTTTTT. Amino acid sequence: CASSMDRFTGELFF.

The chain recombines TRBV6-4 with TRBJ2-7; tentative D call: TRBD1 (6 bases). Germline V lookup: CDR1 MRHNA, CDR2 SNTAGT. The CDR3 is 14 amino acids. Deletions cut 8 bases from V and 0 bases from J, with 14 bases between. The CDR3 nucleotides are TGTGCCAGCGTCAGACAGGACAGCTCCTACGAGCAGTACTTC. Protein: CASVRQDSSYEQYF.